The sequence of this TCR beta chain was determined in a study of blood T cell repertoires in COVID-19. Background on the study: Spain, Italy and the United States supplied samples that represented acute and convalescent COVID-19. The cDNA or gDNA used as material had been derived from T cells, B-cell-depleted T cells, or PBMCs.

Germline loops: CDR1 SNHLY, CDR2 FYNNEI. Trimming removed 5 bases from V and 10 bases from J; junction bases left unmatched: 8. The CDR3 is 13 amino acids. Source study methods: The assay estimated nucleated cells by amplifying reference gene primers. The method was immunoSEQ multiplex PCR; TCRdb's version includes in-frame clones alone and lacks a portion of them. V, J and clone size are those of that table, while D and trimming were read from the DNA. The sample holds over 300,000 clones, 87% seen once. Before being deemed recovered, Cohort 3 donors had two negative PCRs, clearance, or symptom resolution. The count of this clone is one.

This receptor was obtained from a woman in her thirties who had recovered from COVID-19. The chain links TRBV2 to TRBJ1-1, with TRBD1 identical over 9 bases. The material sequenced was PBMCs or T cells enriched from blood (not recorded which). The CDR3 is CASSQLDRGRAFF. CDR3 in DNA: TGTGCCAGCAGTCAATTGGACAGGGGAAGAGCTTTCTTT. Together with reference TRBV2 and TRBJ1-1, the CDR3 gives the full variable domain: EPEVTQTPSHQVTQMGQEVILRCVPISNHLYFYWYRQILGQKVEFLVSFYNNEISEKSEIFDDQFSVERPDGSNFTLKIRSTKLEDSAMYFCASSQLDRGRAFFGQGTRLTVV.